The present T cell receptor beta chain was sequenced within a study of T cells in localized non-small cell lung cancer (dated by TCRdb to 2019 to 2021). About the full investigation: The study examined T cell repertoires in 236 patients with early-stage NSCLC and compared tumors with uninvolved tumor-adjacent lungs. The cohort comprised 236 treatment-naïve NSCLC patients with resected, localized lung tumors. A mean age of around 66 years was recorded for the NSCLC patients, of whom 120 to 150 were male and 85 to 110 were female. The research as a whole found: Since the design was exploratory, TCR variables were selected using unadjusted p-values with no false-discovery rate correction. Longer overall survival was associated with higher blood T cell density, whereas shorter survival was associated with higher adjacent-lung clonality. A median of around 50 of the top 100 tumor clones were detected in paired uninvolved adjacent lung, and some 28 of these tumor clones were also found among the top 100 clones of the paired uninvolved adjacent lung. Because multi-region tumor sequencing was not performed, intratumor heterogeneity could not be ruled out. Uninvolved tumor-adjacent lung showed the highest T cell clonality, higher than tumor, which suggests more focused antigenic responses in the uninvolved tumor-adjacent lung.

TCR beta CDR3 regions were sequenced from DNA using the immunoSEQ Assay. In the source study's methods: To compute T cell density, TCR beta template counts were normalized to usable DNA, which was estimated by amplifying housekeeping genes. Richness was estimated with the preseqR package, extrapolating to 400,000 templates for PBMC samples and 120,000 templates for tissue samples. Clonality was defined by subtracting Pielou's evenness from one. To identify tissue-enriched TCRs, differential abundance testing was run on productive amino-acid clonotypes with a minimum total count of 5 and an alpha of 0.1. The Jaccard Index and the Morisita Overlap Index were used to quantify repertoire overlap between compartments. GLIPH clustered TCR beta CDR3s with public tetramer-defined viral CDR3s; viral motifs required at least three viral sequences plus V-gene enrichment. The clones in this table, taken by TCRdb from immuneACCESS, are in-frame only. Not every clone is retained; where verified, under half of the shortfall comes from an unresolved V gene, and the cause of the rest is unknown. V, J and clone size are taken as reported in that table, and D and trimming were inferred from the DNA itself. The sample table records tens of thousands of clones; 70% to 90% of these occur just once. The top ten clonotypes cover 20% to 25% of the sample.

To note about this clone: Its antigen remains undetermined. One base away there is no much larger clone; base qualities are not given.

At diagnosis, tumor, uninvolved tumor-adjacent lung and peripheral blood were collected and then preserved as a mix of FFPE and fresh-frozen material. For TCR repertoire profiling, blood samples were analyzed in the form of peripheral blood mononuclear cells. Material: peripheral blood, obtained before any cancer treatment. The TCR comes from a woman aged 35-70 years with stage I squamous cell lung carcinoma.

The nucleotide sequence reads TGTGCCAGTAGTTCAACAGGTCCCCTCGGCTACACCTTC. Its protein product is CASSSTGPLGYTF. The chain joins TRBV19 to TRBJ1-2; a weak D assignment points to TRBD1 (5 bases agree). V and J are truncated by 5 bases and 8 bases respectively, leaving an intervening sequence of 15 bases. From the cysteine through the phenylalanine, the CDR3 covers 13 amino acids. Only the CDR3 DNA is retained, 39 bases long and in frame from the first base. CDR1 and CDR2 were assigned from the germline V gene (reference sequence) as LNHDA and SQIVND.